The source of this TCR beta chain is a study of blood T cell repertoires in COVID-19. Looking at the study overall: The cDNA or gDNA used as material had been derived from T cells, B-cell-depleted T cells, or PBMCs.

How the authors handled the data: Reference gene primer amplification yielded estimated nucleated cell counts. TCRdb's copy holds only in-frame clones and misses some; the assay was immunoSEQ multiplex PCR. D and trimming come from the DNA, and the V and J calls and clone size come from that table. The sample carries tens of thousands of clones, approximately 88% recorded once. The CDR3 is made up of 12 amino acids. The V gene's germline CDR1 is SEHNR and CDR2 FQNEAQ (reference sequence). With V trimmed by 5 bases and J by 8 bases, 5 bases remained unmatched. The chain carries TRBV7-9 and TRBJ1-1, with 7 bases matching TRBD1. The TCR originated in a man between 40 and 49 years old with acute or convalescent COVID-19. Sequencing was performed on peripheral blood. In DNA form, the CDR3 reads TGTGCCAGCAGCACCAGACAGGGAGAAGCTTTCTTT. Translated, it gives CASSTRQGEAFF.